The source of this T cell receptor (beta chain) is a study of blood T cell repertoires in COVID-19. Germline V lookup: CDR1 SGHRS, CDR2 YFSETQ. The CDR3 consists of 13 residues. The trim removed 4 bases at V and 6 bases at J, leaving 5 bases unmatched. Patients of the Seattle cohort, enrolled during active infection, were followed longitudinally. Authors' methods: The authors estimated nucleated cell counts from reference gene primer amplification. Clones were sequenced by immunoSEQ multiplex PCR, and TCRdb holds only the in-frame ones, with some missing. V, J and clone size are those of that table, while D and trimming were read from the DNA. This table has about 220,000 clones, roughly 85% appearing once.

Sequenced material: peripheral blood. The gene calls are TRBV5-1 and TRBJ1-1, with 8 bases fitting TRBD1. The sequence came from an older woman with COVID-19, enrolled during active disease. The chain's CDR3 is CASSRTGWAEAFF. CDR3 coding DNA: TGCGCCAGCAGCAGGACAGGGTGGGCTGAAGCTTTCTTT.